This record concerns one T cell receptor beta chain sequence. What it recognizes is unknown. The sample belongs to a study of CD8 T cells in Susac syndrome. Trimming took off 3 bases at V and 3 bases at J, with 12 bases between the two ends. Per the germline V gene, CDR1 is LGHNA and CDR2 is YSLEER. This CDR3 is built from 15 residues. Negative isolation was applied to CD8+ and CD4+ T cells, and FACS enrichment was applied to TEMRA cells. Random hexamers primed reverse transcription of about 0.5 to 1 ug RNA. Multiplex immunoSEQ PCR targeted 54 Vbeta and 13 Jbeta TCR beta segments. In TCRdb, the immunoSEQ multiplex PCR reads were re-called with MiXCR into one record per CDR3 protein. The sample yields some 300,000 distinct CDR3 sequences, about 82% seen once. Overall study findings and caveats: As the study acknowledged, the number of individuals who were part of its TCR sequencing and HLA analysis was relatively small.

This receptor was obtained from a human donor with multiple sclerosis. Sequencing used CD8+ T cells from PBMCs. The chain combines TRBV4-3 with TRBJ2-1; weak D call: TRBD2 (6 bases). This CDR3 reads CASSQVAAIYNEQFF. CDR3 DNA sequence: TGCGCCAGCAGCCAGGTAGCGGCTATCTACAATGAGCAGTTCTTC.